The rows below give T cell receptor beta chains drawn from one sample of a study of blood T cells in healthy people across ages. TCRdb re-called the 5' RACE reads through MiXCR, storing one row per CDR3 protein. The table shows about 1.5 million distinct CDR3 sequences, with 42% occurring only once. The sample consisted of blood. These receptors were collected from a woman aged 18-29 years in good health. The CDR3 runs from the conserved cysteine through the conserved F or W. D genes are given only for firm matches. Not every row has a clone size; where given, it reads once, few, many or a size class.

d_call	v_call	clone_size	j_call	cdr3_nt	cdr3_aa
-	TRBV11-2	-	TRBJ1-4	TGTGCCAGCAGCCCAGGGAATATGGGGGGGGCTAATGAAAAACTGTTTTTT	CASSPGNMGGANEKLFF
-	TRBV10-3	many	TRBJ2-7	TGTGCCATCAGTGAGTTAACCGGCTACGAGCAGTACTTC	CAISELTGYEQYF
TRBD1	TRBV10-1	-	TRBJ1-1	TGCGCCAGCAGTCCGGGACAGAGCCCGAACACTGAAGCTTTCTTT	CASSPGQSPNTEAFF
-	TRBV15	-	TRBJ1-5	TGTGCCACCAGCAGAACTTTGACTCGGAAAAATAGCAATCAGCCCCAGCATTTT	CATSRTLTRKNSNQPQHF
TRBD2	TRBV7-2	few	TRBJ2-7	TGTGCCAGCAGCTTAATGGGACTAGCGGGGGCTTACGCGGGGTACGAGCAGTACTTC	CASSLMGLAGAYAGYEQYF
TRBD1	TRBV6-1	-	TRBJ1-4	TGTGCCAGCCTTCCGGGACAGGGGGCTGAAAAACTGTTTTTT	CASLPGQGAEKLFF
TRBD1	TRBV6-1	-	TRBJ2-7	TGTGCCAGCAGCGATGACCCGGGACAGTCCTACGAGCAGTACTTC	CASSDDPGQSYEQYF
-	TRBV7-9	-	TRBJ2-7	TGTGCCAGCAGCGGACACCCCACCTACGAGCAGTACTTC	CASSGHPTYEQYF
TRBD2	TRBV9	-	TRBJ2-2	TGTGCCAGCAGCGACCGACTAGCGGGAGATGACACCGGGGAGCTGTTTTTT	CASSDRLAGDDTGELFF
TRBD2	TRBV29-1	-	TRBJ2-3	TGCAGCGTTGAAGGAGCAGAGCGGGGGGTCACAGATACGCAGTATTTT	CSVEGAERGVTDTQYF
TRBD1	TRBV5-1	-	TRBJ1-2	TGCGCCAGCAGCTTGGCCCTGACAGGGGAGAAGGATGGCTACACCTTC	CASSLALTGEKDGYTF
TRBD1	TRBV9	few	TRBJ2-7	TGTGCCAGCAGCGGCCGGGACAGGGGGCCGTACGAGCAGTACTTC	CASSGRDRGPYEQYF
TRBD2	TRBV6-6	few	TRBJ2-7	TGTGCCAGCAGCCTAAAGACTAGCGGGAGATCCTACGAGCAGTACTTC	CASSLKTSGRSYEQYF
-	TRBV20-1	-	TRBJ2-5	TGCAGTGCTAGATACGCCTCAGCGGGCCAAAATGAGCAGTACTTC	CSARYASAGQNEQYF
-	TRBV10-3	few	TRBJ1-2	TGTGCCATCAGTGAGTCCTCGGGGAGGGACTATGGCTACACCTTC	CAISESSGRDYGYTF
TRBD1	TRBV29-1	-	TRBJ2-7	TGCAGCGTTCCAAAGGAACAGGGGGGGTACTTC	CSVPKEQGGYF
-	TRBV25-1	few	TRBJ2-3	TGTGCCAGCAGTGAATGGGAAGTGGTAGGGGGTACGCAGTATTTT	CASSEWEVVGGTQYF
TRBD2	TRBV6-1	-	TRBJ2-5	TGTGCCAGCAACCCGGGACTATCCCTTGAGACCCAGTACTTC	CASNPGLSLETQYF
TRBD2	TRBV6-5	few	TRBJ2-3	TGTGCCAGCAGTTACTCCCCAGCGGGGGGCACAGATACGCAGTATTTT	CASSYSPAGGTDTQYF
TRBD2	TRBV12-3/TRBV12-4	few	TRBJ2-3	TGTGCCAGCAGCCAAATAGCGGGGGGGAGCACAGATACGCAGTATTTT	CASSQIAGGSTDTQYF
-	TRBV27	-	TRBJ1-2	TGTGCCAGCAGTTTATCGTCAAGGCCCCTTGGCTACACCTTC	CASSLSSRPLGYTF
-	TRBV20-1	-	TRBJ2-5	TGCAGTCCCAGGCGGGGGCTGTGGCAAGAGACCCAGTACTTC	CSPRRGLWQETQYF
TRBD1	TRBV7-2	few	TRBJ1-4	TGTGCCAGCAGCCGAACAGGGGACGATGAAAAACTGTTTTTT	CASSRTGDDEKLFF
-	TRBV24-1	-	TRBJ2-3	TGTGCCACCAGTGATCCCTTCGGGGCGGGCGCAGATACGCAGTATTTT	CATSDPFGAGADTQYF
-	TRBV6-5	-	TRBJ1-1	TGTGCCAGCAGTTACTCGGCAGGGTTGAACACTGAAGCTTTCTTT	CASSYSAGLNTEAFF
TRBD2	TRBV20-1	few	TRBJ2-3	TGCAGTGCTAGAGGAGGACTAGCGGGGGGCGCTAGCACAGATACGCAGTATTTT	CSARGGLAGGASTDTQYF
-	TRBV7-8	few	TRBJ1-4	TGTGCCAGCAGCGTCGCCAGGGAAAAACTGTTTTTT	CASSVAREKLFF
-	TRBV29-1	-	TRBJ2-7	TGCAGCGTTGAAGAGGCTGGGAATTGGGACGAGCAGTACTTC	CSVEEAGNWDEQYF
TRBD2	TRBV12-3/TRBV12-4	-	TRBJ2-1	TGTGCCAGCAGTTCCCCGGGACTAGCGGGGGCCCGGGGGAATGAGCAGTTCTTC	CASSSPGLAGARGNEQFF
TRBD1	TRBV11-2	few	TRBJ2-7	TGTGCCAGCAGCTTATTCTCCTCCGGACAGGGGACCTACGAGCAGTACTTC	CASSLFSSGQGTYEQYF
TRBD2	TRBV14	-	TRBJ2-1	TGTGCCAGCAGCCCTTACGGGACTAGCGGGAGGGCGGGTGAGCAGTTCTTC	CASSPYGTSGRAGEQFF
TRBD1	TRBV24-1	-	TRBJ1-4	TGTGCCACCAGTGACCCCACAGGGGGAGCGGAAAAACTGTTTTTT	CATSDPTGGAEKLFF
TRBD2	TRBV3-1	-	TRBJ2-7	TGTGCCAGCAGCCAAGGTGCGGGAGCCTCCTACGAGCAGTACTTC	CASSQGAGASYEQYF
-	TRBV5-1	-	TRBJ2-3	TGCGCCAGCAGCTTGGGTCCCACTAGCCTAAGCACAGATACGCAGTATTTT	CASSLGPTSLSTDTQYF
TRBD1	TRBV12-3/TRBV12-4	-	TRBJ1-6	TGTGCCAGCAGTCGTAGGACAGGCTCGACATATAATTCACCCCCCCACTTT	CASSRRTGSTYNSPPHF
TRBD2	TRBV20-1	-	TRBJ2-1	TGCAGTGCTAGAGATCGGCTAGCGGGAGGGCCCGGGCACTACGAGCAGTTCTTC	CSARDRLAGGPGHYEQFF
TRBD1	TRBV2	-	TRBJ1-1	TGTGCCAGCAAAAAAGGACAGGGAGAGACTGAAGCTTTCTTT	CASKKGQGETEAFF
-	TRBV27	-	TRBJ2-1	TGTGCCAGCAGTATGGGGCCCTCCTACAATGAGCAGTTCTTC	CASSMGPSYNEQFF
-	TRBV6-1	-	TRBJ2-5	TGTGCCAGCAGGGGGGTACAGGGACGATCCCAAGAGACCCAGTACTTC	CASRGVQGRSQETQYF
-	TRBV13	-	TRBJ2-1	TGTGCCAGCAGCCGCCCTCGGGTAGGCTCCTACGAGCAGTTCTTC	CASSRPRVGSYEQFF
-	TRBV4-2	once	TRBJ2-5	TGTGCCAGCAGCCAAGAAGTGGGGACCAAGTACCAAGAGACCCAGTACTTC	CASSQEVGTKYQETQYF
TRBD1	TRBV20-1	-	TRBJ1-3	TGCAGTGCTACTTATGGACAGGGGTTCTCTGGAAACACCATATATTTT	CSATYGQGFSGNTIYF
-	TRBV27	-	TRBJ1-2	TGTGCCAGCAGTTTAGCTGGGGGGCTCGACGGCTACACCTTC	CASSLAGGLDGYTF
-	TRBV4-1	-	TRBJ2-5	TGCGCCAGCAGCCGGAGAAGCGGAACCCAAGAGACCCAGTACTTC	CASSRRSGTQETQYF
-	TRBV21-1	-	TRBJ2-3	TGTGCCAGCACCTATAGCGGGAGGGATAGCACAGATACGCAGTATTTT	CASTYSGRDSTDTQYF